The clone carrying this T cell receptor (beta chain) turned up a few times. The authors ran a second PCR of 7 to 11 cycles using a sample-barcoded 5' primer and a J-beta primer mix. From the 5' RACE reads, TCRdb called clonotypes with MiXCR, one entry per CDR3 protein. Of 1.5 million to 2 million distinct CDR3 sequences listed, roughly 28% were seen once; the top ten hold 7.7%. The V gene lost 0 bases and the J gene lost 6 bases, with 15 bases spanning the gap. The CDR3 loop spans 15 amino acids. Germline CDR1 reads MNHEY; CDR2 reads SVGEGT. These data come from a study of blood T cells in healthy people across ages.

The chain links TRBV6-2 or TRBV6-3 to TRBJ2-7; either TRBD1 or TRBD2 may fit D (5 bases each). The sample taken for sequencing was blood. This sequence was found in a young woman in good health. CDR3 in DNA: TGTGCCAGCAGTTACTCGGGGACCAGTGGGGGCGAGCAGTACTTC. Translating it yields CASSYSGTSGGEQYF.